This entry describes one T cell receptor beta chain. Its specificity is unknown. The CDR3 contains 17 residues. Trimming at V came to 3 bases and at J to 4 bases, leaving 11 bases not matched to a gene. The germline CDR1 and CDR2 sequences are SGHNT and YYREEE (reference sequence). Researchers grouped second doses given at about 4 or about 12 weeks into one pool. These data originate in a study of T cell responses to AZD1222 COVID-19 vaccine. Whole-study results and caveats: Nearly half of spike-specific TCRs reportedly go after variant regions that carry no mutations. With two AZD1222 doses given, Spike-specific TCR breadth and depth both rose. The repertoires were collected only after the peak T cell response.

The method was immunoSEQ multiplex PCR; TCRdb's version includes in-frame clones alone and lacks a portion of them. The sample has 90,000 to 150,000 clones, roughly 90% seen once; the top ten hold approximately 2.6%. This rearrangement joins TRBV5-4 to TRBJ1-2, with 11 bases aligning to TRBD1. The sample in question was peripheral blood, obtained 28 days after the second AZD1222 dose. This TCR derives from an adult who received the AZD1222 COVID-19 vaccine. The CDR3 protein is CASSSGQGAVLIYGYTF. The CDR3 DNA follows: TGTGCCAGCAGCTCCGGACAGGGGGCCGTATTAATCTATGGCTACACCTTC.